Listed below are T cell receptor beta chains from one sample, sequenced in a study of beta chain features in type 1 diabetes. The table came from immunoSEQ multiplex PCR; TCRdb's copy has only in-frame clones and leaves some out. Of 620,000 or so clones listed, roughly 15% were seen once; the top ten hold about 0.097%. The specimen sequenced was naive CD4+ T cells from blood. The receptors derive from a man aged 18-30 years in good health. The CDR3 runs from the conserved cysteine through the conserved F or W. Fields, in order: D gene, V gene, clone size, J gene, CDR3 protein, CDR3 DNA. D genes are given only for firm matches. Clone size is not always given. Where it is, it says once, few, many or a class for expanded clones.

d_gene: TRBD1
v_gene: TRBV6-6
abundance: .
j_gene: TRBJ2-2
CDR3aa: CASSSQRGQGTGELFF
CDR3nt: TGTGCCAGCAGTTCCCAAAGGGGGCAGGGGACCGGGGAGCTGTTTTTT

d_gene: TRBD1
v_gene: TRBV5-1
abundance: few
j_gene: TRBJ2-5
CDR3aa: CASSLTGVIQETQYF
CDR3nt: TGCGCCAGCAGCTTAACAGGGGTTATCCAAGAGACCCAGTACTTC

d_gene: .
v_gene: TRBV4-2
abundance: few
j_gene: TRBJ1-2
CDR3aa: CASSQMTSGHGYTF
CDR3nt: TGTGCCAGCAGCCAAATGACCTCGGGGCATGGCTACACCTTC

d_gene: TRBD2
v_gene: TRBV25-1
abundance: few
j_gene: TRBJ2-3
CDR3aa: CASSEYFREGTDTQYF
CDR3nt: TGTGCCAGCAGTGAATATTTCCGGGAGGGCACAGATACGCAGTATTTT

d_gene: .
v_gene: TRBV11-3
abundance: .
j_gene: TRBJ2-1
CDR3aa: CASSSSAGSGEQFF
CDR3nt: TGTGCCAGCAGCTCTAGCGCCGGATCCGGTGAGCAGTTCTTC

d_gene: TRBD1
v_gene: TRBV12-5
abundance: .
j_gene: TRBJ1-4
CDR3aa: CASGWGDSPTNEKLFF
CDR3nt: TGTGCTAGTGGTTGGGGGGACAGCCCAACTAATGAAAAACTGTTTTTT

d_gene: .
v_gene: TRBV7-3
abundance: few
j_gene: TRBJ1-1
CDR3aa: CASSTSGNTEAFF
CDR3nt: TGTGCCAGCAGCACCTCAGGGAACACTGAAGCTTTCTTT

d_gene: TRBD2
v_gene: TRBV7-2
abundance: once
j_gene: TRBJ2-7
CDR3aa: CASSSRRAGAYEQYF
CDR3nt: TGTGCCAGCAGCTCGAGACGAGCGGGAGCCTACGAGCAGTACTTC

d_gene: TRBD1
v_gene: TRBV9
abundance: .
j_gene: TRBJ1-6
CDR3aa: CASSVTGDNSPLHF
CDR3nt: TGTGCCAGCAGCGTAACAGGGGACAATTCACCCCTCCACTTT

d_gene: TRBD2
v_gene: TRBV5-4
abundance: few
j_gene: TRBJ2-2
CDR3aa: CASSLDPPTSGARELFF
CDR3nt: TGTGCCAGCAGCTTGGATCCCCCGACTAGCGGTGCCCGGGAGCTGTTTTTT

d_gene: .
v_gene: TRBV27
abundance: .
j_gene: TRBJ2-7
CDR3aa: CASSSGRDLGAEQYF
CDR3nt: TGTGCCAGCAGTTCCGGTCGGGACCTAGGGGCCGAGCAGTACTTC

d_gene: TRBD1
v_gene: TRBV10-3
abundance: few
j_gene: TRBJ1-1
CDR3aa: CAIRGQGARRDTEAFF
CDR3nt: TGTGCCATCAGGGGACAGGGGGCGCGAAGGGACACTGAAGCTTTCTTT

d_gene: TRBD2
v_gene: TRBV18
abundance: .
j_gene: TRBJ2-4
CDR3aa: CASSPASLAGVKNIQYF
CDR3nt: TGTGCCAGCTCACCCGCATCTCTAGCGGGGGTCAAAAACATTCAGTACTTC

d_gene: TRBD1
v_gene: TRBV7-9
abundance: .
j_gene: TRBJ1-4
CDR3aa: CASSSTGTVEKLFF
CDR3nt: TGTGCCAGCAGCTCCACCGGGACAGTCGAAAAACTGTTTTTT

d_gene: .
v_gene: TRBV28
abundance: .
j_gene: TRBJ2-1
CDR3aa: CASSLAGIRGGPYNEQFF
CDR3nt: TGTGCCAGCAGTTTGGCCGGGATACGAGGGGGTCCCTACAATGAGCAGTTCTTC

d_gene: TRBD2
v_gene: TRBV29-1
abundance: few
j_gene: TRBJ2-1
CDR3aa: CSAAGTSGRIKGNEQFF
CDR3nt: TGCAGCGCAGCCGGGACTAGCGGGAGGATTAAAGGCAATGAGCAGTTCTTC

d_gene: TRBD2
v_gene: TRBV28
abundance: few
j_gene: TRBJ2-1
CDR3aa: CASKGGRGGNEQFF
CDR3nt: TGTGCCAGCAAAGGCGGGAGAGGAGGCAATGAGCAGTTCTTC

d_gene: .
v_gene: TRBV5-1
abundance: .
j_gene: TRBJ1-3
CDR3aa: CASSYDSSGNTIYF
CDR3nt: TGCGCCAGCAGCTATGACAGCTCTGGAAACACCATATATTTT

d_gene: .
v_gene: TRBV18
abundance: .
j_gene: TRBJ2-5
CDR3aa: CASSPTGTALETQYF
CDR3nt: TGTGCCAGCTCACCAACCGGGACGGCTCTCGAGACCCAGTACTTC

d_gene: TRBD1
v_gene: TRBV2
abundance: .
j_gene: TRBJ1-1
CDR3aa: CASSERQGAVTEAFF
CDR3nt: TGTGCCAGCAGTGAGCGGCAGGGGGCAGTCACTGAAGCTTTCTTT

d_gene: TRBD2
v_gene: TRBV6-5
abundance: few
j_gene: TRBJ2-7
CDR3aa: CASQPGGQGGEQYF
CDR3nt: TGTGCCAGCCAACCGGGGGGGCAGGGTGGCGAGCAGTACTTC

d_gene: .
v_gene: TRBV19
abundance: few
j_gene: TRBJ2-3
CDR3aa: CASSIERDAKRYF
CDR3nt: TGTGCCAGTAGTATAGAAAGGGACGCTAAAAGGTATTTT

d_gene: TRBD1
v_gene: TRBV18
abundance: few
j_gene: TRBJ1-4
CDR3aa: CASSPRTGGVEKLFF
CDR3nt: TGTGCCAGCTCACCAAGGACAGGGGGCGTCGAAAAACTGTTTTTT

d_gene: TRBD1
v_gene: TRBV5-1
abundance: .
j_gene: TRBJ1-2
CDR3aa: CASSWTGRYGYTF
CDR3nt: TGCGCCAGCAGCTGGACAGGGCGCTATGGCTACACCTTC

d_gene: .
v_gene: TRBV28
abundance: .
j_gene: TRBJ1-2
CDR3aa: CASSPSKYGYTF
CDR3nt: TGTGCCAGCAGTCCGAGCAAGTATGGCTACACCTTC

d_gene: TRBD1
v_gene: TRBV9
abundance: few
j_gene: TRBJ2-7
CDR3aa: CASSVGGTGAYEQYF
CDR3nt: TGTGCCAGCAGCGTAGGCGGGACAGGCGCCTACGAGCAGTACTTC

d_gene: TRBD1
v_gene: TRBV9
abundance: few
j_gene: TRBJ1-2
CDR3aa: CASSVASQGGYGYTF
CDR3nt: TGTGCCAGCAGCGTAGCGAGTCAGGGGGGCTATGGCTACACCTTC

d_gene: .
v_gene: TRBV28
abundance: few
j_gene: TRBJ2-3
CDR3aa: CASSLYAAPAALDPVDTQYF
CDR3nt: TGTGCCAGCAGTCTTTATGCCGCCCCGGCCGCCCTGGACCCGGTGGATACGCAGTATTTT

d_gene: .
v_gene: TRBV28
abundance: few
j_gene: TRBJ2-7
CDR3aa: CATSPTSEQYF
CDR3nt: TGTGCCACCTCGCCCACAAGCGAGCAGTACTTC

d_gene: .
v_gene: TRBV5-1
abundance: few
j_gene: TRBJ2-7
CDR3aa: CASSLASRGQTPYEQYF
CDR3nt: TGCGCCAGCAGCTTGGCCTCAAGAGGACAGACACCCTACGAGCAGTACTTC

d_gene: .
v_gene: TRBV6-6
abundance: .
j_gene: TRBJ1-1
CDR3aa: CASSYTFDRYEAFF
CDR3nt: TGTGCCAGCAGTTACACTTTCGACAGATACGAAGCTTTCTTT

d_gene: .
v_gene: TRBV6-5
abundance: few
j_gene: TRBJ2-1
CDR3aa: CASLQRNEQFF
CDR3nt: TGTGCCAGCCTCCAACGAAATGAGCAGTTCTTC

d_gene: .
v_gene: TRBV7-3
abundance: .
j_gene: TRBJ1-1
CDR3aa: CASSLRRGKNTEAFF
CDR3nt: TGTGCCAGCAGCTTAAGACGGGGCAAGAACACTGAAGCTTTCTTT

d_gene: .
v_gene: TRBV9
abundance: many
j_gene: TRBJ2-7
CDR3aa: CASSVDGSSYEQYF
CDR3nt: TGTGCCAGCAGCGTAGACGGGAGCTCCTACGAGCAGTACTTC

d_gene: .
v_gene: TRBV19
abundance: few
j_gene: TRBJ2-5
CDR3aa: CASSIQAAGQETQYF
CDR3nt: TGTGCCAGTAGTATTCAGGCGGCAGGCCAAGAGACCCAGTACTTC

d_gene: .
v_gene: TRBV7-9
abundance: .
j_gene: TRBJ2-7
CDR3aa: CASKASEQYF
CDR3nt: TGTGCCAGCAAGGCCAGCGAGCAGTACTTC

d_gene: TRBD1
v_gene: TRBV27
abundance: few
j_gene: TRBJ2-1
CDR3aa: CASSVTGGSYNEQFF
CDR3nt: TGTGCCAGCAGTGTTACAGGGGGTTCCTACAATGAGCAGTTCTTC

d_gene: .
v_gene: TRBV20-1
abundance: .
j_gene: TRBJ1-6
CDR3aa: CSARGSSPLHF
CDR3nt: TGCAGTGCAAGGGGGAGTTCACCCCTCCACTTT

d_gene: .
v_gene: TRBV18
abundance: few
j_gene: TRBJ2-7
CDR3aa: CASSLEGGSYEQYF
CDR3nt: TGTGCCAGCTCACTGGAGGGGGGATCCTACGAGCAGTACTTC

d_gene: .
v_gene: TRBV19
abundance: .
j_gene: TRBJ1-1
CDR3aa: CASSTGTTMNTEAFF
CDR3nt: TGTGCCAGTAGTACCGGGACGACGATGAACACTGAAGCTTTCTTT

d_gene: .
v_gene: TRBV27
abundance: few
j_gene: TRBJ1-5
CDR3aa: CASSSREGRQPQHF
CDR3nt: TGTGCCAGCAGTTCCCGGGAAGGGCGGCAGCCCCAGCATTTT

d_gene: .
v_gene: TRBV9
abundance: .
j_gene: TRBJ2-7
CDR3aa: CASSVDQSHSYEQYF
CDR3nt: TGTGCCAGCAGCGTAGACCAGTCACACTCCTACGAGCAGTACTTC

d_gene: .
v_gene: TRBV1
abundance: few
j_gene: TRBJ1-1
CDR3aa: CTSSHRQGGNTEAFF
CDR3nt: TGCACCAGCAGCCATCGACAGGGGGGAAACACTGAAGCTTTCTTT

d_gene: .
v_gene: TRBV7-2
abundance: few
j_gene: TRBJ2-5
CDR3aa: CASSFAVQETQYF
CDR3nt: TGTGCCAGCAGCTTTGCGGTTCAAGAGACCCAGTACTTC

d_gene: TRBD2
v_gene: TRBV5-4
abundance: .
j_gene: TRBJ2-7
CDR3aa: CASSETSGSSYEQYF
CDR3nt: TGTGCCAGCAGTGAGACTAGCGGGAGCTCCTACGAGCAGTACTTC

d_gene: TRBD1
v_gene: TRBV19
abundance: .
j_gene: TRBJ1-4
CDR3aa: CASTYRGGNEKLFF
CDR3nt: TGTGCCAGTACTTACAGGGGAGGAAACGAAAAACTGTTTTTT

d_gene: .
v_gene: TRBV2
abundance: many
j_gene: TRBJ2-1
CDR3aa: CACDIDNEQFF
CDR3nt: TGTGCCTGTGACATAGACAATGAGCAGTTCTTC

d_gene: .
v_gene: TRBV7-9
abundance: .
j_gene: TRBJ2-2
CDR3aa: CASSPDKNTGELFF
CDR3nt: TGTGCCAGCAGCCCGGACAAGAACACCGGGGAGCTGTTTTTT

d_gene: .
v_gene: TRBV7-3
abundance: .
j_gene: TRBJ2-3
CDR3aa: CASSITGNTQYF
CDR3nt: TGTGCCAGCAGCATAACAGGGAATACGCAGTATTTT

d_gene: TRBD1
v_gene: TRBV5-1
abundance: .
j_gene: TRBJ1-5
CDR3aa: CASSTGQPNQPQHF
CDR3nt: TGCGCCAGCAGCACGGGACAGCCCAATCAGCCCCAGCATTTT